This T cell receptor beta chain originates from a study of blood T cell repertoires in COVID-19. Method: immunoSEQ multiplex PCR; TCRdb's copy keeps in-frame clones and lacks some. This table holds some 160,000 clones, approximately 80% found once. With 3 bases removed from V and 3 bases from J, the gap between germline ends came to 15 bases. In germline, CDR1 is SGHVS, CDR2 FQNEAQ. The CDR3 is 15 residues long. Material for sequencing was PBMCs or T cells enriched from blood (not recorded which). The V call is TRBV7-8, the J call TRBJ2-7, with a tentative D call TRBD2 (6 bases). The source of this sequence is a woman between 40 and 50 years old who had recovered from COVID-19. Here the CDR3 reads CASSFRRVDFYEQYF. The CDR3 nucleotides read TGTGCCAGCAGCTTCAGGAGGGTTGACTTCTACGAGCAGTACTTC.